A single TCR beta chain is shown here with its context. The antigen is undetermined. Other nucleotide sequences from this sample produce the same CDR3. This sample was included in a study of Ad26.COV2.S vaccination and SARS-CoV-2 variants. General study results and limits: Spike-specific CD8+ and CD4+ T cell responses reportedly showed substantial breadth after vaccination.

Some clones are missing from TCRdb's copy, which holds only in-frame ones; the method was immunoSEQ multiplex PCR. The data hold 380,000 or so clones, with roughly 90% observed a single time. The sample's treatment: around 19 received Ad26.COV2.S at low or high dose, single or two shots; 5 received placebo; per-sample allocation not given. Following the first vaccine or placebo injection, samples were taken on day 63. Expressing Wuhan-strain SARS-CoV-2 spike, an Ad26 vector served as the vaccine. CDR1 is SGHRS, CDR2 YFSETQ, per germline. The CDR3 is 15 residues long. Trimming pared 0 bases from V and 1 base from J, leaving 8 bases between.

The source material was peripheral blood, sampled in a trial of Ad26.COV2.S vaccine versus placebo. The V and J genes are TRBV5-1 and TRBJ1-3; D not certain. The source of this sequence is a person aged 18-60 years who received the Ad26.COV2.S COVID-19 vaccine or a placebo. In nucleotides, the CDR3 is TGCGCCAGCAGCTTGGAATCTTCTTCTGGAAACACCATATATTTT. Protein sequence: CASSLESSSGNTIYF. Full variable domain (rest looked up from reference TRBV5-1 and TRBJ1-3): KAGVTQTPRYLIKTRGQQVTLSCSPISGHRSVSWYQQTPGQGLQFLFEYFSETQRNKGNFPGRFSGRQFSNSRSEMNVSTLELGDSALYLCASSLESSSGNTIYFGEGSWLTVV.